This is a list of T cell receptor beta chains from one sample in a study of Ad26.COV2.S vaccination and SARS-CoV-2 variants. The protocol was immunoSEQ multiplex PCR, while the TCRdb copy is restricted to in-frame clones and leaves out a portion. The sample lists about 400,000 clones, 70% to 90% occurring once. This sample comprised peripheral blood, obtained in a trial of Ad26.COV2.S vaccine versus placebo. The receptors were gathered from a person between 18 and 65 years old who received the Ad26.COV2.S COVID-19 vaccine or a placebo. The CDR3 runs from the conserved cysteine through the conserved F or W. A clone size is listed for some rows: how often the clone was seen (once, few, many), or a class if it is expanded.

clone size	V gene	J gene	CDR3 protein
NA	TRBV28	TRBJ2-7	CATSTVATHEQYF
NA	TRBV7-2	TRBJ1-5	CASSLDRAQPQHF
NA	TRBV5-4	TRBJ2-7	CASSVGRGLAHEQYF
NA	TRBV7-2	TRBJ2-7	CASSLSSGGAYEQYF
few	TRBV7-9	TRBJ1-1	CASSLERANTEAFF
NA	TRBV4-3	TRBJ2-3	CASSTRTSDTDTQYF
NA	TRBV5-1	TRBJ2-7	CASSLGTDTDYEQYF
NA	TRBV4-1	TRBJ1-2	CASSPMSGAGGYTF
NA	TRBV5-1	TRBJ1-6	CASSSLPQSSYNSPLHF
NA	TRBV27	TRBJ2-2	CASSTLWGELFF
few	TRBV30	TRBJ1-3	CAWSVTGSGNTIYF
NA	TRBV4-2	TRBJ1-5	CASSQKLASNQPQHF
NA	TRBV4-3	TRBJ1-1	CASSFKRGGEAFF
NA	TRBV28	TRBJ1-6	CASSLGVSPLHF
NA	TRBV27	TRBJ2-1	CASNPSGGAVYNEQFF
NA	TRBV19	TRBJ1-5	CASSVVNQPQHF
few	TRBV6-5	TRBJ1-5	CATKLDRGGNQPQHF
NA	TRBV19	TRBJ2-7	CASSLSGGPGEQYF
NA	TRBV7-6	TRBJ2-7	CASTPEPSTGPYEQYF
NA	TRBV27	TRBJ2-3	CASSLLRGSTDTQYF
NA	TRBV11-1	TRBJ2-7	CASSLFGQAYEQYF
NA	TRBV7-2	TRBJ1-6	CASSLGQGNNSPLHF
NA	TRBV4-3	TRBJ2-1	CASSQGTSANPSDDEQFF
NA	TRBV19	TRBJ1-1	CATRSAEAFF
NA	TRBV5-4	TRBJ2-2	CARPGQGATGELFF
NA	TRBV6-6	TRBJ1-2	CASRGGLNYGYTF
NA	TRBV6-2/TRBV6-3	TRBJ1-2	CASSLSAGGNYGYTF
NA	TRBV19	TRBJ2-2	CASSPHGGPDGELFF
NA	TRBV6-9	TRBJ1-5	CASSSRGVDLGGNQPQHF
NA	TRBV4-3	TRBJ2-5	CASSPTQPAGGSETQYF
NA	TRBV19	TRBJ2-7	CASSIGAGFNEQYF
NA	TRBV28	TRBJ2-7	CASSTSSRGTAYEQYF
NA	TRBV29-1	TRBJ2-1	CSVVPLRGVSYNEQFF
few	TRBV3-1/TRBV3-2	TRBJ1-2	CASSPGTVYGYTF
NA	TRBV9	TRBJ2-1	CASSVGGQEDNEQFF
NA	TRBV7-6	TRBJ2-7	CASSPGRGASYEQYF
NA	TRBV28	TRBJ2-3	CASSFFEVGTDTQYF
NA	TRBV10-3	TRBJ2-7	CAISPGQGAYYEQYF
NA	TRBV12-5	TRBJ2-3	CASARVAGVDTQYF
few	TRBV24-1	TRBJ2-3	CATSDSGTGLAADTQYF
NA	TRBV11-3	TRBJ2-2	CASSSQGKSNTGELFF
NA	TRBV5-1	TRBJ1-6	CASSLEGGYSPLHF
NA	TRBV2	TRBJ2-5	CASSETGGEETQYF
NA	TRBV30	TRBJ1-2	CAREGPSNYGYTF
NA	TRBV27	TRBJ1-2	CASSHGSYGYTF
NA	TRBV6-5	TRBJ2-5	CASRWGGRETQYF